These T cell receptor beta chains were read from a single sample in a study of blood T cell repertoires in COVID-19. Profiled with immunoSEQ multiplex PCR; TCRdb holds only in-frame clones, not every one. In the table there are 270,000 or so clones, approximately 90% of which are singletons. Sequencing was carried out using PBMCs or T cells enriched from blood (not recorded which). The receptors originated from a woman in her 40s with acute COVID-19. Both conserved end residues are part of each CDR3. Fields, in order: clone size, D gene, J gene, V gene, CDR3 DNA, CDR3 protein. The D gene is left open where the match is weak. Some rows mark clone size as missing; the rest say once, few, many or name a class of expanded clone.

>.|TRBD1|TRBJ1-3|TRBV3-1/TRBV3-2
TGTGCCAGCAGCTTAACAACGACAGGGACCGGTGGAAACACCATATATTTT
CASSLTTTGTGGNTIYF
>once|.|TRBJ2-5|TRBV5-1
TGCGCCAGCAGCTCGCTGACCGGCCAGGGCCAAGAGACCCAGTACTTC
CASSSLTGQGQETQYF
>.|TRBD1|TRBJ1-6|TRBV5-4
TGTGCCAGCAGCCCTGGGACAGGGGTTTCACCCCTCCACTTT
CASSPGTGVSPLHF
>.|TRBD1|TRBJ2-3|TRBV19
TGTGCCAGTAGCGAACAGGGGACAGATACGCAGTATTTT
CASSEQGTDTQYF
>.|.|TRBJ2-1|TRBV6-1
TGTGCCAGCAGTGAATTCGCTAGCGCGTCCTACAATGAGCAGTTCTTC
CASSEFASASYNEQFF
>.|.|TRBJ1-1|TRBV19
TGTGCCACCACGGACACGATGAACACTGAAGCTTTCTTT
CATTDTMNTEAFF
>.|.|TRBJ1-1|TRBV28
TGTGCCAGCACAGGTTTCGCTGAAGCTTTCTTT
CASTGFAEAFF
>.|.|TRBJ1-2|TRBV29-1
TGCAGCGTTGATCCGGGGGTCAAGCGTGTGTATGGCTACACCTTC
CSVDPGVKRVYGYTF
>.|.|TRBJ1-1|TRBV6-6
TGTGCCAGCAGTCCCGTCGGGCGGGGTGCTTTCTTT
CASSPVGRGAFF
>.|.|TRBJ1-1|TRBV9
TGTGCCAGCAGCGTAGAGCCGGGGGAGAACACTGAAGCTTTCTTT
CASSVEPGENTEAFF
>.|TRBD1|TRBJ1-1|TRBV27
TGTGCCAGCAGTTTAGTCGGACAGGGGGGATCGAACACTGAAGCTTTCTTT
CASSLVGQGGSNTEAFF
>once|.|TRBJ1-1|TRBV29-1
TGCAGCGTTGAACTGGGCTTCATGAACACTGAAGCTTTCTTT
CSVELGFMNTEAFF
>.|.|TRBJ1-5|TRBV19
TGTGCCAGTAGTATGGGAGGGGCTGGGGAGCCCCAGCATTTT
CASSMGGAGEPQHF
>.|.|TRBJ1-4|TRBV2
TGTGCCAGCAGTGTCGGTGAAAAACTGTTTTTT
CASSVGEKLFF
>.|TRBD1|TRBJ1-6|TRBV28
TGTGCCAGCAGCACAATTACAGGGGGCTCCTATAATTCACCCCTCCACTTT
CASSTITGGSYNSPLHF
>.|.|TRBJ1-1|TRBV7-8
TGTGCCAGCAGCGACCCGAGGGATGAAAACCCCCCCATGAACACTGAAGCTTTCTTT
CASSDPRDENPPMNTEAFF
>.|.|TRBJ2-3|TRBV6-5
TGTGCCAGCAGTACAAACGGGGAGGGCACAGATACGCAGTATTTT
CASSTNGEGTDTQYF
>.|.|TRBJ1-1|TRBV6-5
TGTGCCAGCACCTTGACAGCCGAAGCTTTCTTT
CASTLTAEAFF
>.|TRBD2|TRBJ2-1|TRBV30
TGTGCCTGGAGTAGCGGTAGCGGGAGATGGAATGAGCAGTTCTTC
CAWSSGSGRWNEQFF
>.|TRBD1|TRBJ1-5|TRBV30
TGTGCCTGGAGTGTAGGACAGGCCTTCAATCAGCCCCAGCATTTT
CAWSVGQAFNQPQHF